The subject of this entry is one T cell receptor beta chain. Other DNA sequences in the sample encode the same CDR3. This entry comes from a study of OX40 agonist ivuxolimab in advanced cancers. CDR1 and CDR2 (germline): MNHNY, SVGAGI (reference sequence). The V end was cut by 6 bases, the J end by 5 bases, with 14 bases between. The CDR3 spans 13 residues. Using immunoSEQ multiplex PCR, the repertoire was profiled, and TCRdb retains in-frame clones only, with some absent. The table includes roughly 100,000 clones, around nine tenths detected once. Material: CD4+ or CD8+ T cells sorted from blood, obtained in a trial of the OX40 agonist ivuxolimab. This chain joins TRBV6-6 and TRBJ2-7, with D tentatively TRBD2 (5 bases). This TCR was sampled from an adult with an advanced solid tumor such as melanoma, head and neck, liver or kidney cancer. CDR3 sequence: CASRTEGLNEQYF. CDR3 nucleotide sequence: TGTGCCAGCAGAACAGAGGGCTTGAACGAGCAGTACTTC.